Listed here are 9 T cell receptor beta chains from one sample, sequenced in a study of blood T cell repertoires in COVID-19. Clones were read by immunoSEQ multiplex PCR, and TCRdb kept only the in-frame ones, dropping some. The repertoire holds some 69,000 clones, with roughly 88% as singletons. Sequenced material: peripheral blood. These receptor sequences come from an older man with active or convalescent COVID-19.

This clone came up a few times. The chain joins TRBV3-1 (or the pseudogene TRBV3-2) to TRBJ1-4, with unresolved D. Trimming took 1 base from V and 8 from J, leaving 8 bases between them. This CDR3 contains 13 residues. Germline V gene lookup returns CDR1 LGHDT and CDR2 YNNKEL (reference sequence). CDR3 in amino acids: CASSQGHGEKLFF. The CDR3 DNA reads TGTGCCAGCAGCCAAGGACATGGGGAAAAACTGTTTTTT.

The chain has TRBV7-2 and TRBJ2-7; tentative D call: TRBD2 (6 bases). CDR1 SGHTA and CDR2 FQGNSA come from the germline V gene. The CDR3 contains 16 residues. Trimming stripped 4 bases from V and 0 bases from J, with 16 bases between. The CDR3 DNA reads as TGTGCCAGCAGCTCCAGGAGGGGAACAAGCTCCTACGAGCAGTACTTC. This sequence encodes CASSSRRGTSSYEQYF.

The chain links TRBV4-2 to TRBJ1-1; weak D call: TRBD1 (6 bases). This CDR3 is built from 15 residues. CDR1 and CDR2 (germline): LGHNA, YNFKEQ. With 2 bases removed from V and 0 bases from J, the gap between germline ends came to 10 bases. The CDR3 nucleotides are TGTGCCAGCAGCCAACTCAGGGGTTTGAACACTGAAGCTTTCTTT. The encoded protein is CASSQLRGLNTEAFF.

This clone was observed once. This chain connects TRBV7-9 to TRBJ1-1; unclear D gene. There are 12 residues in the CDR3. The germline CDR1 and CDR2 sequences are SEHNR and FQNEAQ (reference sequence). The V and J ends lost 2 bases and 8 bases respectively, with 9 bases between them. The CDR3 protein is CASSLSNLEAFF. CDR3 coding DNA: TGTGCCAGCAGCTTATCCAACTTGGAAGCTTTCTTT.

The V gene is TRBV2, the J gene TRBJ1-3; TRBD1 is a possible D gene (5 bases). The CDR3 length is 14 residues. V was cut by 3 bases and J by 3 bases, with 9 bases left in between. Germline V gene data show CDR1 as SNHLY and CDR2 as FYNNEI. The CDR3 reads CASSDTGDGNTIYF. The DNA of the CDR3 is TGTGCCAGCAGTGACACGGGGGATGGAAACACCATATATTTT.

The V call is TRBV2, the J call TRBJ2-3; 10 nucleotides line up with TRBD1. Germline V gives CDR1 SNHLY, CDR2 FYNNEI. The CDR3 totals 17 residues. After removal of 6 bases from V and 4 bases from J, the junction contained 13 bases not matched to a gene. CDR3 loop: CASRRLPGQGNADTQYF. CDR3 coding DNA: TGTGCCAGCAGGCGCTTACCGGGACAGGGGAACGCAGATACGCAGTATTTT.

The gene calls are TRBV11-1 and TRBJ2-1; 8 bases fit TRBD2. This CDR3 has 16 residues. V trimming: 5 bases; J trimming: 8 bases; junction bases outside the gene matches: 14. CDR1 is SGHAT, CDR2 FQDESV, per germline (reference sequence). In DNA form, the CDR3 reads TGTGCCAGCAGCCCGTCTTCAGGACTAGCCCTCCATGAGCAGTTCTTC. Translation: CASSPSSGLALHEQFF.

The chain uses TRBV2 and TRBJ2-2; TRBD2 matches 11 bases. Per the germline V gene, CDR1 is SNHLY and CDR2 is FYNNEI. V was clipped by 5 bases and J by 5 bases; unmatched bases: 7. The CDR3 is 16 amino acids. The CDR3 DNA sequence: TGTGCCAGCAGTTCCGGGACTAGCGGTTATACCGGGGAGCTGTTTTTT. It codes for CASSSGTSGYTGELFF.

The genes are TRBV2 and TRBJ2-6; D is possibly TRBD2 (7 bases). CDR3 size: 17 residues. V lost 6 bases, J lost 3 bases, and 18 bases lay in between. The germline CDR1 and CDR2 sequences are SNHLY and FYNNEI. The DNA of the CDR3 is TGTGCCAGCAGCGGAGGTGGGGGGGCTGGTGGGGCCAACGTCCTGACTTTC. It encodes CASSGGGGAGGANVLTF. The entire variable domain, with the rest obtained from reference TRBV2 and TRBJ2-6, is as follows: EPEVTQTPSHQVTQMGQEVILRCVPISNHLYFYWYRQILGQKVEFLVSFYNNEISEKSEIFDDQFSVERPDGSNFTLKIRSTKLEDSAMYFCASSGGGGAGGANVLTFGAGSRLTVL.